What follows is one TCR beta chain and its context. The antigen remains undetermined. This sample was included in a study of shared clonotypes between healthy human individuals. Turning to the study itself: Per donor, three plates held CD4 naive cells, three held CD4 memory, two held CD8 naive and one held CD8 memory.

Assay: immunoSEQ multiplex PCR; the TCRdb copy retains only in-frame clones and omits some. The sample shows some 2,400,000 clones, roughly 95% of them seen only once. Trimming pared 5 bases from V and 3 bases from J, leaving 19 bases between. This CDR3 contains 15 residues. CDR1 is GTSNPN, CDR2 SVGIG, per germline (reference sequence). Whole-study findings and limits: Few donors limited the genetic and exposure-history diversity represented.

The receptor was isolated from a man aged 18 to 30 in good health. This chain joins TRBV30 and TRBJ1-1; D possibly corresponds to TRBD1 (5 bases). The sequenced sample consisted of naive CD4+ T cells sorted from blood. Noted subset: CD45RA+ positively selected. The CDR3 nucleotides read TGTGCCTGGCTCCCGGGCCTCCGGGGGGACACTGAAGCTTTCTTT. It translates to CAWLPGLRGDTEAFF.